The 24 T cell receptor beta chains reported below all come from one sample, sequenced in a study of blood T cell repertoires in COVID-19. Clones were read by immunoSEQ multiplex PCR, and TCRdb kept only the in-frame ones, dropping some. The table shows some 370,000 clones, with roughly four fifths occurring only once. Sequencing input: PBMCs or T cells enriched from blood (not recorded which). The receptors were sampled from a woman in her forties or fifties who had recovered from COVID-19.

This rearrangement joins TRBV27 to TRBJ1-6; maybe TRBD1 (5 bases). The V gene's germline CDR1 is MNHEY and CDR2 SMNVEV (reference sequence). V dropped 6 bases and J dropped 6 bases, with 12 bases sitting between them. This CDR3 spans 14 amino acids. CDR3: CASRRGTINSPLHF. DNA for the CDR3: TGTGCCAGCAGGCGGGGCACCATTAATTCACCCCTCCACTTT.

The J gene is TRBJ2-1, the V gene TRBV9; 13 nucleotides line up with TRBD2. This CDR3 has 19 residues. Trimming cost V 4 bases and J 5 bases; bases outside gene matches: 15. Germline assignment: CDR1 SGDLS and CDR2 YYNGEE. Here the CDR3 reads CASSPQGLAGQNRDNEQFF. The CDR3, as DNA: TGTGCCAGCAGCCCACAGGGACTAGCGGGACAAAATAGAGACAATGAGCAGTTCTTC.

The chain uses TRBV19 and TRBJ1-5; TRBD1 matches 7 bases. V shed 3 bases and J 6 bases; nucleotides not matched to a gene: 8. CDR3 size: 15 residues. Germline V gene data show CDR1 as LNHDA and CDR2 as SQIVND (reference sequence). CDR3 sequence reads: CASSMRRGTVQPQHF. The CDR3 DNA reads TGTGCCAGTAGTATGCGCAGGGGGACGGTTCAGCCCCAGCATTTT.

V usage is TRBV5-1 and J usage is TRBJ2-1, with 11 positions matching TRBD2. Per the germline V gene, CDR1 is SGHRS and CDR2 is YFSETQ. V shed 7 bases, J shed 7 bases, and the junction held 10 bases outside the gene matches. The CDR3 covers 15 residues. CDR3 DNA: TGCGCCAGCTGGCGGGGGACTAGCGGTTTGAATGAGCAGTTCTTC. It specifies CASWRGTSGLNEQFF.

The chain recombines TRBV27 with TRBJ1-2; weak D call: TRBD1 (5 bases). CDR3 length: 14 residues. Trimming pared 3 bases from V and 4 bases from J, leaving 12 bases between. In germline, CDR1 is MNHEY, CDR2 SMNVEV (reference sequence). The CDR3 loop reads CASSFSGGAYGYTF. The CDR3 bases are TGTGCCAGCAGTTTCTCAGGTGGGGCCTATGGCTACACCTTC.

The rearrangement uses TRBV2 and TRBJ2-4; TRBD2 matches at 12 bases. Losses at the gene ends were 7 bases for V and 16 bases for J; bases not matched to a gene: 14. The CDR3 length is 14 residues. CDR1 is SNHLY, CDR2 FYNNEI, per germline. The CDR3 DNA sequence: TGTGCCAGCATCCGGGGCCTAGCGGGAGGGCCGATATACTTC. This sequence encodes CASIRGLAGGPIYF.

The chain employs TRBV7-8 and TRBJ2-7, with D possibly matching TRBD1 (6 bases). The V end was cut by 5 bases, the J end by 2 bases, with 22 bases between. The CDR3 is made up of 17 amino acids. Germline V gives CDR1 SGHVS, CDR2 FQNEAQ. The CDR3 DNA sequence: TGTGCCAGCAGCCAAGCCCAACAGGGAAAGGAGGCCTACGAGCAGTACTTC. It is translated as CASSQAQQGKEAYEQYF.

On this clone itself: The sample has other DNA sequences that encode this CDR3 too. The V and J genes are TRBV18 and TRBJ1-5, with 9 positions matching TRBD1. Germline V CDR1 and CDR2: KGHSH, LQKENI. Germline trimming cut 3 bases from V and 4 bases from J; bases unmatched to any gene: 1. This CDR3 has 14 residues. The CDR3 spells CASSPGQGNQPQHF. The CDR3 region has the DNA TGTGCCAGCTCACCGGGACAGGGTAATCAGCCCCAGCATTTT.

The CDR3 bases are TGTGCCAGCAGCTTAAGAGGCGGGATGGATGCAAAACTGTTTTTT. Translated, it gives CASSLRGGMDAKLFF. V and J are TRBV7-8 and TRBJ1-4; D uncertain. V gave up 2 bases and J gave up 10 bases, with 17 bases separating them. The germline gives CDR1 SGHVS, CDR2 FQNEAQ. The CDR3 loop spans 15 amino acids.

V is TRBV7-2 and J is TRBJ1-6, with TRBD1 as a possible D gene (6 bases). V was clipped by 5 bases and J by 13 bases, with 15 bases between them. The CDR3 has 13 amino acids. The germline V gene has CDR1 SGHTA and CDR2 FQGNSA. CDR3 loop: CASSVLRGQPLHF. CDR3 nucleotide sequence: TGTGCCAGCAGCGTCCTCAGGGGCCAGCCCCTCCACTTT.

The chain carries TRBV28 and TRBJ2-5; TRBD2 matches at 8 bases. CDR3 length: 15 residues. Trimming took 7 bases from V and 4 from J; bases not matched to a gene: 11. Germline V lookup: CDR1 MDHEN, CDR2 SYDVKM. In nucleotides, the CDR3 is TGTGCCAGCACCCAAAGCGGGGGCAGGAGAGAGACCCAGTACTTC. Translating it yields CASTQSGGRRETQYF.

This clone has just one count. CDR3: CASSLSTGYEQFF. DNA of the CDR3: TGCGCCAGCAGCTTATCGACAGGGTATGAGCAGTTCTTC. The chain combines TRBV5-1 with TRBJ2-1, with TRBD1 matching over 7 bases. V dropped 2 bases and J dropped 8; count of bases not matched to a gene: 4. Germline CDR1 is SGHRS and CDR2 is YFSETQ. The CDR3 has 13 residues.

This clone was seen more than once but under ten times. The chain uses TRBV4-1 and TRBJ1-5; 9 bases are shared with TRBD1. The CDR3 consists of 16 residues. Germline V lookup: CDR1 MGHRA, CDR2 YSYEKL. J gave up 6 bases and V 0 bases, and 6 bases lay outside the gene matches. The CDR3 protein is CASSQEGTGFGQPQHF. CDR3 nucleotide sequence: TGCGCCAGCAGCCAAGAGGGGACAGGGTTTGGTCAGCCCCAGCATTTT.

This chain uses TRBV29-1 with TRBJ1-2; possible D gene TRBD1, 5 bases. The CDR3 runs 12 residues. V lost 8 bases and J 2 bases, leaving 12 bases between the germline ends. Germline CDR1 and CDR2: SQVTM and ANQGSEA. The CDR3 DNA reads as TGCAGCCTTTGGACACGGAACTATGGCTACACCTTC. It encodes CSLWTRNYGYTF.

The CDR3 DNA follows: TGTGCCAGCACACAGGGGGTCCTCAACACCAATATAGCTTTCTTT. Protein sequence: CASTQGVLNTNIAFF. V and J are TRBV19 and TRBJ1-1, with 8 bases fitting TRBD1. The CDR3 totals 15 residues. The J segment lost 10 bases and the V segment lost 9 bases, leaving 19 bases of the junction unmatched. Per the germline V gene, CDR1 is LNHDA and CDR2 is SQIVND (reference sequence).

CDR3 sequence reads: CASSLAPRGEKLFF. CDR3 coding DNA: TGTGCCAGCAGCTTAGCTCCTCGGGGGGAAAAACTGTTTTTT. The chain combines TRBV7-2 with TRBJ1-4, with D maybe TRBD1 (5 bases). In germline, CDR1 is SGHTA, CDR2 FQGNSA. The length of the CDR3 is 14 residues. Trimming took 0 bases from V and 8 from J, leaving 10 bases between them.

The CDR3 region has the DNA TGTGCCACCAGCAGACCATTGGGAGCAGGGCCACATGGGACAGGCAACGGCGGTGGAAACACCATATATTTT. Its protein product is CATSRPLGAGPHGTGNGGGNTIYF. The rearrangement joins TRBV15 to TRBJ1-3; 8 bases line up with TRBD1. There are 24 residues in the CDR3. V was pared by 2 bases and J by 3 bases, with 30 bases of the junction left unmatched. The germline V gene has CDR1 LNHNV and CDR2 YYDKDF (reference sequence).

This clone was seen only once. The chain couples TRBV7-9 to TRBJ1-1; 7 nucleotides agree with TRBD1. Germline V gene sequence: CDR1 SEHNR, CDR2 FQNEAQ (reference sequence). The V segment lost 4 bases and the J segment 4 bases; nucleotides outside the gene matches: 6. This CDR3 contains 14 residues. The CDR3 region has the DNA TGTGCCAGCAGCTCTTTACAGGGGAGCACTGAAGCTTTCTTT. Translation gives CASSSLQGSTEAFF. The whole variable domain, remainder taken from reference TRBV7-9 and TRBJ1-1, is DTGVSQNPRHKITKRGQNVTFRCDPISEHNRLYWYRQTLGQGPEFLTYFQNEAQLEKSRLLSDRFSAERPKGSFSTLEIQRTEQGDSAMYLCASSSLQGSTEAFFGQGTRLTVV.

The chain employs TRBV5-1 and TRBJ2-7; 7 bases match TRBD1. The CDR3 length is 13 residues. The junction had 6 bases not matched to a gene; V was cut back by 4 bases and J by 5 bases. Looked up from germline, CDR1 is SGHRS and CDR2 is YFSETQ. The CDR3 DNA reads as TGCGCCAGCAGCCCGGACAGGAGCCACGAGCAGTACTTC. This translates into CASSPDRSHEQYF.

The chain combines TRBV15 with TRBJ1-4; a weak D match, TRBD1 (5 bases). This CDR3 has 15 amino acids. V lost 1 base, J lost 4 bases, and 10 bases lay in between. Germline CDR1 reads LNHNV; CDR2 reads YYDKDF (reference sequence). CDR3 residues: CATSRATGNNEKLFF. The DNA of the CDR3 is TGTGCCACCAGCAGAGCTACAGGAAATAATGAAAAACTGTTTTTT.

DNA of the CDR3: TGTGCCAGCAGTGAAAAGGACAGATCCTACAATGAGCAGTTCTTC. Translation: CASSEKDRSYNEQFF. J is TRBJ2-1 and V is TRBV6-4; TRBD1 is a possible D gene (6 bases). Trimming took off 3 bases at V and 1 base at J, with 10 bases between the two ends. This CDR3 contains 15 residues. The germline CDR1 and CDR2 sequences are MRHNA and SNTAGT.

The V call is TRBV6-5, the J call TRBJ2-3; D ambiguous. V was trimmed by 4 bases and J by 4 bases, leaving 9 bases between them. From germline, CDR1 is MNHEY and CDR2 SVGAGI. The length of the CDR3 is 13 residues. CDR3 region: CASSSTNSDTQYF. As DNA, the CDR3 is TGTGCCAGCAGTTCGACAAACTCAGATACGCAGTATTTT.

This clone was picked up one time. V gene TRBV3-1 (or the pseudogene TRBV3-2) combines with J gene TRBJ2-2; D ambiguous. The CDR3 is 14 amino acids. Germline CDR1 reads LGHDT; CDR2 reads YNNKEL (reference sequence). V was pared by 3 bases and J by 5 bases, with 10 bases between. The chain's CDR3 is CASSQAVVTGELFF. DNA for the CDR3: TGTGCCAGCAGCCAGGCAGTGGTGACCGGGGAGCTGTTTTTT.

This clone was observed once. The V call is TRBV6-2 or TRBV6-3, the J call TRBJ1-5; D unresolved. The CDR3 has 17 amino acids. Germline V CDR1 and CDR2: MNHEY, SVGEGT. The V end lost 5 bases, the J end lost 5 bases, and 22 bases lay between the germline ends. The CDR3 DNA is TGTGCCAGCAGTCCCATTGGTGGGCCCAGAGCCCATCAGCCCCAGCATTTT. Translation: CASSPIGGPRAHQPQHF.